A selection of T cell receptor beta chains follows, all from one sample in a study of technical replicates of blood from several donors. The protocol was immunoSEQ multiplex PCR, while the TCRdb copy is restricted to in-frame clones and leaves out a portion. The sample yields more than 75,000 clones, just under 95% seen once. Sequenced: T cells isolated from PBMCs. Source of these receptors: a human donor in good health. Both conserved end residues are part of each CDR3. A D gene is named only where the DNA matches it firmly. Rows give clone size only sometimes, using once, few, many, or a class for an expanded clone.

CDR3 protein: CASRGQPTIYEQYF
CDR3 DNA: TGTGCCAGCAGGGGACAGCCTACCATTTACGAGCAGTACTTC
D gene: TRBD1
J gene: TRBJ2-7
V gene: TRBV28
clone size: .
CDR3 length: 14

CDR3 protein: CASSYGTHPSPGEQFF
CDR3 DNA: TGTGCCAGCAGTTATGGTACCCACCCCAGTCCTGGTGAGCAGTTCTTC
D gene: .
J gene: TRBJ2-1
V gene: TRBV6-5
clone size: .
CDR3 length: 16

CDR3 protein: CASSKTDWLPYEQYF
CDR3 DNA: TGTGCCAGCAGCAAGACGGACTGGCTTCCTTACGAGCAGTACTTC
D gene: .
J gene: TRBJ2-7
V gene: TRBV27
clone size: .
CDR3 length: 15

CDR3 protein: CASSLGGSPNEKLFF
CDR3 DNA: TGTGCCAGCAGCTTAGGTGGGAGCCCGAATGAAAAACTGTTTTTT
D gene: .
J gene: TRBJ1-4
V gene: TRBV7-9
clone size: .
CDR3 length: 15

CDR3 protein: CASNPQEGGRRSIQYF
CDR3 DNA: TGTGCCAGCAATCCTCAGGAGGGGGGGCGGAGGAGCATTCAGTACTTC
D gene: .
J gene: TRBJ2-4
V gene: TRBV2
clone size: .
CDR3 length: 16

CDR3 protein: CASSPGQGTYNEQFF
CDR3 DNA: TGTGCCAGTAGTCCGGGACAGGGGACATACAATGAGCAGTTCTTC
D gene: TRBD1
J gene: TRBJ2-1
V gene: TRBV19
clone size: .
CDR3 length: 15

CDR3 protein: CASSESPGQAGEKLFF
CDR3 DNA: TGCGCCAGCAGTGAGTCCCCGGGACAGGCTGGTGAAAAACTGTTTTTT
D gene: TRBD1
J gene: TRBJ1-4
V gene: TRBV10-1
clone size: .
CDR3 length: 16

CDR3 protein: CASSPTGFGAFF
CDR3 DNA: TGTGCCAGCAGCCCGACAGGGTTCGGCGCTTTCTTT
D gene: TRBD1
J gene: TRBJ1-1
V gene: TRBV28
clone size: .
CDR3 length: 12

CDR3 protein: CASSQSGTGEPMNTEAFF
CDR3 DNA: TGTGCCAGTAGTCAATCAGGGACAGGGGAACCTATGAACACTGAAGCTTTCTTT
D gene: TRBD1
J gene: TRBJ1-1
V gene: TRBV19
clone size: once
CDR3 length: 18

CDR3 protein: CASIRRGGDRGEQYF
CDR3 DNA: TGTGCCAGCATTCGCAGAGGTGGGGACAGGGGCGAGCAGTACTTC
D gene: .
J gene: TRBJ2-7
V gene: TRBV21-1
clone size: .
CDR3 length: 15

CDR3 protein: CASSLVGAGGGYTF
CDR3 DNA: TGTGCCAGCAGCTTAGTAGGGGCAGGGGGTGGCTACACCTTC
D gene: TRBD1
J gene: TRBJ1-2
V gene: TRBV11-2
clone size: .
CDR3 length: 14

CDR3 protein: CASSVYRVSEAFF
CDR3 DNA: TGTGCCAGCAGCGTCTACAGGGTGTCTGAAGCTTTCTTT
D gene: .
J gene: TRBJ1-1
V gene: TRBV7-3
clone size: .
CDR3 length: 13

CDR3 protein: CASSPRQGTTEAFF
CDR3 DNA: TGTGCCAGCAGCCCCCGACAGGGAACCACTGAAGCTTTCTTT
D gene: TRBD1
J gene: TRBJ1-1
V gene: TRBV7-9
clone size: .
CDR3 length: 14

CDR3 protein: CASSKGGQYSYNEQFF
CDR3 DNA: TGTGCCAGCAGCAAAGGGGGACAGTACTCCTACAATGAGCAGTTCTTC
D gene: .
J gene: TRBJ2-1
V gene: TRBV21-1
clone size: .
CDR3 length: 16

CDR3 protein: CASRFTGATDEKLFF
CDR3 DNA: TGTGCCAGCAGATTTACAGGGGCGACTGATGAAAAACTGTTTTTT
D gene: TRBD1
J gene: TRBJ1-4
V gene: TRBV7-8
clone size: few
CDR3 length: 15

CDR3 protein: CASRAGTGKTPLHF
CDR3 DNA: TGTGCCAGCAGGGCCGGGACAGGGAAAACACCCCTCCACTTT
D gene: TRBD1
J gene: TRBJ1-6
V gene: TRBV7-8
clone size: .
CDR3 length: 14

CDR3 protein: CASSLVAGLDYGYTF
CDR3 DNA: TGTGCCAGCAGCTTAGTCGCAGGGTTGGACTATGGCTACACCTTC
D gene: .
J gene: TRBJ1-2
V gene: TRBV7-8
clone size: .
CDR3 length: 15

CDR3 protein: CASSESSGVFWDEQFF
CDR3 DNA: TGTGCCAGCAGTGAATCCAGCGGGGTCTTTTGGGATGAGCAGTTCTTC
D gene: TRBD2
J gene: TRBJ2-1
V gene: TRBV6-1
clone size: .
CDR3 length: 16

CDR3 protein: CASSYRVSPMNTEAFF
CDR3 DNA: TGTGCCAGCAGTTACCGGGTTTCCCCCATGAACACTGAAGCTTTCTTT
D gene: .
J gene: TRBJ1-1
V gene: TRBV6-5
clone size: .
CDR3 length: 16

CDR3 protein: CSVDQLTGDGSAIPPLYGYTF
CDR3 DNA: TGCAGCGTTGACCAATTGACAGGGGATGGGAGTGCGATACCTCCCCTATATGGCTACACCTTC
D gene: TRBD1
J gene: TRBJ1-2
V gene: TRBV29-1
clone size: .
CDR3 length: 21

CDR3 protein: CASSLRTVNYGYTF
CDR3 DNA: TGCGCCAGCAGCTTGCGGACAGTCAACTATGGCTACACCTTC
D gene: .
J gene: TRBJ1-2
V gene: TRBV5-1
clone size: .
CDR3 length: 14

CDR3 protein: CASSGNVASYNEQFF
CDR3 DNA: TGTGCCAGCAGTGGCAATGTCGCGTCCTACAATGAGCAGTTCTTC
D gene: .
J gene: TRBJ2-1
V gene: TRBV2
clone size: .
CDR3 length: 15

CDR3 protein: CASSIPRKNQPQHF
CDR3 DNA: TGTGCCAGCAGCATACCGCGGAAAAATCAGCCCCAGCATTTT
D gene: .
J gene: TRBJ1-5
V gene: TRBV28
clone size: .
CDR3 length: 14

CDR3 protein: CASSPTGGHTGELFF
CDR3 DNA: TGTGCCAGCTCACCGACAGGGGGGCACACCGGGGAGCTGTTTTTT
D gene: TRBD1
J gene: TRBJ2-2
V gene: TRBV18
clone size: .
CDR3 length: 15

CDR3 protein: CASSNNREQYF
CDR3 DNA: TGTGCCAGCAGCAACAACAGGGAGCAGTACTTC
D gene: .
J gene: TRBJ2-7
V gene: TRBV7-6
clone size: .
CDR3 length: 11

CDR3 protein: CASSPAYEQYF
CDR3 DNA: TGTGCCAGTAGTCCGGCCTACGAGCAGTACTTC
D gene: .
J gene: TRBJ2-7
V gene: TRBV19
clone size: .
CDR3 length: 11

CDR3 protein: CASSRHMGQGYEQFF
CDR3 DNA: TGTGCCAGTAGTCGGCACATGGGCCAGGGGTATGAGCAGTTCTTC
D gene: .
J gene: TRBJ2-1
V gene: TRBV19
clone size: .
CDR3 length: 15

CDR3 protein: CASSEEDVRQGYEQYF
CDR3 DNA: TGTGCCAGCAGTGAAGAGGATGTACGGCAGGGGTACGAGCAGTACTTC
D gene: .
J gene: TRBJ2-7
V gene: TRBV6-1
clone size: .
CDR3 length: 16

CDR3 protein: CASSSQETQYF
CDR3 DNA: TGTGCCAGCAGCTCGCAAGAGACCCAGTACTTC
D gene: .
J gene: TRBJ2-5
V gene: TRBV7-9
clone size: once
CDR3 length: 11

CDR3 protein: CATSRPRQGLSSTEAFF
CDR3 DNA: TGTGCCACCAGCAGACCACGACAGGGGTTAAGTTCTACTGAAGCTTTCTTT
D gene: TRBD1
J gene: TRBJ1-1
V gene: TRBV15
clone size: .
CDR3 length: 17

CDR3 protein: CASTSGGEAPIF
CDR3 DNA: TGTGCCAGCACCTCGGGTGGGGAGGCCCCTATCTTC
D gene: .
J gene: TRBJ2-1
V gene: TRBV28
clone size: .
CDR3 length: 12

CDR3 protein: CASSLESGGSGNTIYF
CDR3 DNA: TGCGCCAGCAGCTTGGAATCGGGGGGCTCTGGAAACACCATATATTTT
D gene: .
J gene: TRBJ1-3
V gene: TRBV5-1
clone size: .
CDR3 length: 16

CDR3 protein: CASSPMGQNTEAFF
CDR3 DNA: TGTGCCAGCTCACCAATGGGACAGAACACTGAAGCTTTCTTT
D gene: .
J gene: TRBJ1-1
V gene: TRBV18
clone size: .
CDR3 length: 14

CDR3 protein: CASSFAPGIIQFF
CDR3 DNA: TGTGCCAGCAGCTTCGCCCCAGGGATAATTCAGTTCTTC
D gene: .
J gene: TRBJ2-1
V gene: TRBV7-8
clone size: .
CDR3 length: 13

CDR3 protein: CASSVSGSGANVLTF
CDR3 DNA: TGTGCCAGCAGCGTATCGGGCTCTGGGGCCAACGTCCTGACTTTC
D gene: .
J gene: TRBJ2-6
V gene: TRBV9
clone size: .
CDR3 length: 15

CDR3 protein: CASSEPGVTYEQYF
CDR3 DNA: TGTGCCAGCAGCGAGCCCGGAGTTACCTACGAGCAGTACTTC
D gene: .
J gene: TRBJ2-7
V gene: TRBV5-5
clone size: .
CDR3 length: 14

CDR3 protein: CASSLGRRSLEQYF
CDR3 DNA: TGTGCCAGCTCACTCGGGAGACGTTCTTTGGAGCAGTACTTC
D gene: .
J gene: TRBJ2-7
V gene: TRBV18
clone size: .
CDR3 length: 14

CDR3 protein: CASSYSSGHGYTF
CDR3 DNA: TGTGCCAGCAGTTACTCTTCAGGGCATGGCTACACCTTC
D gene: .
J gene: TRBJ1-2
V gene: TRBV6-6
clone size: .
CDR3 length: 13

CDR3 protein: CASSKGDRESNQPQHF
CDR3 DNA: TGCGCCAGCAGCAAAGGGGACAGGGAGAGCAATCAGCCCCAGCATTTT
D gene: TRBD1
J gene: TRBJ1-5
V gene: TRBV5-1
clone size: .
CDR3 length: 16

CDR3 protein: CASSRLSGSRNRYEQYF
CDR3 DNA: TGTGCCAGCAGCCGACTTAGCGGGAGCCGGAACCGCTACGAGCAGTACTTC
D gene: TRBD2
J gene: TRBJ2-7
V gene: TRBV14
clone size: .
CDR3 length: 17

CDR3 protein: CASSGPGGARTEAFF
CDR3 DNA: TGTGCCAGCAGTGGACCTGGGGGGGCGAGGACTGAAGCTTTCTTT
D gene: .
J gene: TRBJ1-1
V gene: TRBV28
clone size: .
CDR3 length: 15

CDR3 protein: CASSYGGRGNTDTQYF
CDR3 DNA: TGTGCCAGCAGTTATGGGGGCAGGGGAAACACAGATACGCAGTATTTT
D gene: .
J gene: TRBJ2-3
V gene: TRBV6-5
clone size: .
CDR3 length: 16

CDR3 protein: CASSSAGGDEKLFF
CDR3 DNA: TGTGCCAGCAGTTCGGCGGGTGGCGATGAAAAACTGTTTTTT
D gene: .
J gene: TRBJ1-4
V gene: TRBV28
clone size: .
CDR3 length: 14

CDR3 protein: CASSATSLEQFF
CDR3 DNA: TGTGCCAGCAGCGCAACTAGCCTGGAGCAGTTCTTC
D gene: .
J gene: TRBJ2-1
V gene: TRBV5-4
clone size: .
CDR3 length: 12

CDR3 protein: CASSHEGAGGPETQYF
CDR3 DNA: TGTGCCAGCAGCCATGAGGGAGCGGGGGGGCCAGAGACCCAGTACTTC
D gene: TRBD2
J gene: TRBJ2-5
V gene: TRBV5-5
clone size: .
CDR3 length: 16

CDR3 protein: CASSLAPKGVPYEQYF
CDR3 DNA: TGTGCCAGCAGCCTTGCCCCCAAGGGGGTACCCTACGAGCAGTACTTC
D gene: .
J gene: TRBJ2-7
V gene: TRBV7-3
clone size: .
CDR3 length: 16

CDR3 protein: CATTGGGWALSSYEQYF
CDR3 DNA: TGTGCCACGACGGGGGGGGGATGGGCACTGAGCTCCTACGAGCAGTACTTC
D gene: TRBD2
J gene: TRBJ2-7
V gene: TRBV5-4
clone size: .
CDR3 length: 17

CDR3 protein: CASSFLQPQHF
CDR3 DNA: TGTGCCAGCAGCTTCCTCCAGCCCCAGCATTTT
D gene: .
J gene: TRBJ1-5
V gene: TRBV5-8
clone size: .
CDR3 length: 11

CDR3 protein: CASSPFLSGYTQYF
CDR3 DNA: TGTGCCAGCAGTCCATTTCTTAGCGGTTATACGCAGTATTTT
D gene: .
J gene: TRBJ2-3
V gene: TRBV6-5
clone size: .
CDR3 length: 14

CDR3 protein: CASSFLGGQGENTIYF
CDR3 DNA: TGTGCCAGCAGTTTCCTGGGGGGGCAAGGAGAAAACACCATATATTTT
D gene: .
J gene: TRBJ1-3
V gene: TRBV6-6
clone size: .
CDR3 length: 16

CDR3 protein: CASSEFLAGGNNEQFF
CDR3 DNA: TGTGCCAGCAGTGAGTTCCTAGCGGGAGGGAACAATGAGCAGTTCTTC
D gene: TRBD2
J gene: TRBJ2-1
V gene: TRBV6-1
clone size: .
CDR3 length: 16

CDR3 protein: CASSLVGGGAKYEQYF
CDR3 DNA: TGCGCCAGCAGCTTGGTTGGCGGGGGGGCTAAGTACGAGCAGTACTTC
D gene: TRBD2
J gene: TRBJ2-7
V gene: TRBV5-1
clone size: .
CDR3 length: 16

CDR3 protein: CASSPITYEQYF
CDR3 DNA: TGTGCCAGCAGCCCTATTACTTACGAGCAGTACTTC
D gene: .
J gene: TRBJ2-7
V gene: TRBV7-9
clone size: .
CDR3 length: 12

CDR3 protein: CASRRGLQETQYF
CDR3 DNA: TGTGCCAGCAGGCGGGGACTTCAAGAGACCCAGTACTTC
D gene: .
J gene: TRBJ2-5
V gene: TRBV2
clone size: .
CDR3 length: 13

CDR3 protein: CASSPTGQGLDEQFF
CDR3 DNA: TGTGCCAGCAGCCCGACGGGACAGGGGTTAGATGAGCAGTTCTTC
D gene: TRBD1
J gene: TRBJ2-1
V gene: TRBV27
clone size: .
CDR3 length: 15

CDR3 protein: CASSLGQGEKLFF
CDR3 DNA: TGCGCCAGCAGCTTGGGACAGGGTGAAAAACTGTTTTTT
D gene: TRBD1
J gene: TRBJ1-4
V gene: TRBV5-1
clone size: .
CDR3 length: 13